This T cell receptor (beta chain) was recorded in a study of identical twins. Findings and caveats of the study: A partial confounding effect on zero-insertion analyses could come from invariant MAIT and iNKT cells.

Points on this clonotype: Antigen specificity is unknown.

With 4 bases removed from V and 2 bases from J, the gap between germline ends came to 16 bases. The CDR3 contains 15 residues. Germline V gives CDR1 SQVTM, CDR2 ANQGSEA. A universal primer site came from template switching; cDNA carried unique molecular identifiers. TCRdb re-called the 5' RACE reads through MiXCR, storing one row per CDR3 protein. This table has about 920,000 distinct CDR3 sequences, 9% to 15% appearing once. In addition, the sample was reused for a study of yellow fever vaccine responses in identical twins.

This receptor was obtained from a woman between 18 and 29 years old in good health. The sequenced material came from PBMCs. The chain employs TRBV29-1 and TRBJ2-3; tentative D call: TRBD2 (5 bases). For the CDR3, the DNA is TGCAGCGTTGCGCTAGTCCGAGGGTACACAGATACGCAGTATTTT. Its protein is CSVALVRGYTDTQYF.